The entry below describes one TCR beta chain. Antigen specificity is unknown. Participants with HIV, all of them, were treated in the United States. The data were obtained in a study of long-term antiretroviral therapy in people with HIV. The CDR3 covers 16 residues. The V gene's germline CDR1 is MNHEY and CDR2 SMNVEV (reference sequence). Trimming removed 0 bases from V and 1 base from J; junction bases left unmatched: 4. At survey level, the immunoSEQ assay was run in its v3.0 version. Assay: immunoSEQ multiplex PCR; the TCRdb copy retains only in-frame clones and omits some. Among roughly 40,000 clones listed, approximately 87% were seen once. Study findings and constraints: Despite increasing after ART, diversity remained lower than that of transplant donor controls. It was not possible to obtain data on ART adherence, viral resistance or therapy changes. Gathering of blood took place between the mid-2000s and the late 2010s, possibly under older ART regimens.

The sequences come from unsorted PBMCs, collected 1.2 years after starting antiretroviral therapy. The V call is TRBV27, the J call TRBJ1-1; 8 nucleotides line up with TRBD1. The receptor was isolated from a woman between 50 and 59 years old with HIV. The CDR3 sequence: CASSLSGTGRNTEAFF. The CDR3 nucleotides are TGTGCCAGCAGTTTATCTGGGACAGGTAGGAACACTGAAGCTTTCTTT.